The next 25 T cell receptor beta chains were all read from a single sample in a study of T cells expressing NK-cell markers. TCRdb re-called the 5' RACE reads, yielding one record per CDR3 amino acid sequence without DNA. The sample is made up of 150,000 or so distinct CDR3 sequences, and the top ten hold over 35% of it. Sequenced: blood T cells: a sorted CD56 or NKG2C T cell subset, CD4+ or CD8+ T cells, or bulk PBMC T cells (not recorded which). The receptor set was obtained from a woman between 45 and 65 years old in good health.

J is TRBJ2-2 and V is TRBV7-9; checking the TCRdb D call of TRBD1 is not possible without DNA. The CDR3 is 16 amino acids. The germline V gene encodes CDR1 SEHNR and CDR2 FQNEAQ (reference sequence). The CDR3 sequence: CASSFQDRVDTGELFF.

The V gene is TRBV4-1, the J gene TRBJ2-1; TCRdb returns TRBD2, unconfirmable since there is no DNA. Germline assignment: CDR1 MGHRA and CDR2 YSYEKL. The length of the CDR3 is 16 residues. The CDR3: CASSYRLGEGLNEQFF.

The chain joins TRBV27 to TRBJ2-4; lacking DNA, the TRBD1 call made by TCRdb goes unchecked. Germline values: CDR1 MNHEY, CDR2 SMNVEV (reference sequence). CDR3 length equals 14 residues. CDR3 sequence reads: CASSFGGTKNIQYF.

The V and J genes are TRBV4-1 and TRBJ2-1. Germline V gives CDR1 MGHRA, CDR2 YSYEKL. The CDR3 length is 14 residues. CDR3 amino acids: CASSHLNSALEQFF.

The CDR3 sequence: CASSYFPGNEQYF. The gene calls are TRBV6-6 and TRBJ2-7; checking the TCRdb D call of TRBD1 is not possible without DNA. The V gene's germline CDR1 is MNHNY and CDR2 SVGAGI (reference sequence). This CDR3 has 13 amino acids.

This CDR3 reads CASSESSGGSSYNEQFF. The chain couples TRBV7-6 to TRBJ2-1; TCRdb's D gene call, TRBD2, goes unchecked for lack of DNA. Germline-derived CDR1 and CDR2 are SGHVS and FNYEAQ. This CDR3 spans 17 amino acids. The entire variable domain, with the rest obtained from reference TRBV7-6 and TRBJ2-1, is as follows: GAGVSQSPRYKVTKRGQDVALRCDPISGHVSLYWYRQALGQGPEFLTYFNYEAQQDKSGLPNDRFSAERPEGSISTLTIQRTEQRDSAMYRCASSESSGGSSYNEQFFGPGTRLTVL.

J is TRBJ2-7 and V is TRBV7-9; checking the TCRdb D call of TRBD2 is not possible without DNA. Looked up from germline, CDR1 is SEHNR and CDR2 is FQNEAQ (reference sequence). The CDR3 loop spans 14 amino acids. The CDR3 reads CASTREGQSYEQYF.

The rearrangement links TRBV19 to TRBJ1-5. This CDR3 is built from 14 residues. CDR1 LNHDA and CDR2 SQIVND come from the germline V gene (reference sequence). The CDR3 sequence: CATNGLEYNQPQHF.

The chain uses TRBV12-5 and TRBJ1-2; the TCRdb D gene call, TRBD1, has no DNA to confirm it. Germline assignment: CDR1 LGHNT and CDR2 FRNRAP. The CDR3 spans 12 residues. The CDR3 here is CASGQPGVGYTF.

This sequence joins TRBV3-1 and TRBJ2-1. The CDR3 has 15 amino acids. CDR1 and CDR2 from the germline V gene are LGHDT and YNNKEL (reference sequence). This CDR3 reads CASSQLTNPYNEQFF.

This chain links TRBV20-1 with TRBJ2-7; TCRdb proposes TRBD1, but this gene call is untestable without DNA. CDR3 size: 14 residues. Looked up from germline, CDR1 is DFQATT and CDR2 is SNEGSKA (reference sequence). CDR3 residues: CSAREPGLWTEQYF.

The rearrangement links TRBV27 to TRBJ2-1. Germline lookup yields CDR1 MNHEY and CDR2 SMNVEV (reference sequence). The CDR3 covers 15 residues. CDR3 amino acids: CASSSLAGPYNEQFF.

The chain joins TRBV27 to TRBJ2-4; TCRdb indicates TRBD1, and absent DNA this call remains unverified. The CDR3 covers 15 residues. Germline loops: CDR1 MNHEY, CDR2 SMNVEV (reference sequence). The CDR3 here is CASSRQPLAKNIQYF.

The genes are TRBV12-3 or TRBV12-4 and TRBJ2-2; no DNA is available, so the TRBD2 call from TCRdb remains unchecked. This CDR3 has 16 residues. CDR3 in amino acids: CASRTSGRANTGELFF.

This chain joins TRBV30 and TRBJ1-1. The CDR3 has 12 amino acids. Per the germline V gene, CDR1 is GTSNPN and CDR2 is SVGIG (reference sequence). The CDR3 spells CAWNMGNTEAFF.

J is TRBJ1-1 and V is TRBV12-3 or TRBV12-4. CDR3 size: 13 residues. This CDR3 reads CASSGEVNTEAFF.

J is TRBJ2-5 and V is TRBV12-3 or TRBV12-4; the TCRdb D gene call, TRBD2, has no DNA to confirm it. There are 16 residues in the CDR3. The CDR3: CASSIAGLPLRETQYF.

The gene calls are TRBV2 and TRBJ2-3; TCRdb returns TRBD1, unconfirmable since there is no DNA. The CDR3 extends over 15 amino acids. Per germline, CDR1 SNHLY and CDR2 FYNNEI. CDR3 region: CASRWEDPHTDTQYF.

The chain carries TRBV5-5 and TRBJ1-1; TCRdb's D call of TRBD1 is untestable without DNA. Germline V CDR1 and CDR2: SGHKS, YYEKEE (reference sequence). This CDR3 comprises 13 residues. This CDR3 reads CASSFGERGEAFF.

This chain joins TRBV15 and TRBJ1-6. The V gene's germline CDR1 is LNHNV and CDR2 YYDKDF (reference sequence). The CDR3 has 15 residues. CDR3 region: CATSRERGGISPLHF.

The chain recombines TRBV5-6 with TRBJ2-5; TCRdb names TRBD1, which stays unverified in the absence of DNA. In germline, CDR1 is SGHDT, CDR2 YYEEEE. CDR3 length: 14 amino acids. CDR3: CASSLSSGVETQYF.

The V gene is TRBV29-1, the J gene TRBJ2-2; TCRdb gives TRBD1 as the D gene, but with no DNA this cannot be confirmed. Germline CDR1 reads SQVTM; CDR2 reads ANQGSEA. The CDR3 runs to 14 residues. The CDR3 loop reads CSVVLGTATGELFF.

The chain combines TRBV6-2 or TRBV6-3 with TRBJ2-3; TCRdb indicates TRBD1, and absent DNA this call remains unverified. Germline assignment: CDR1 MNHEY and CDR2 SVGEGT. The CDR3 has 14 amino acids. The CDR3 reads CASSPDWGPDTQYF.

The chain is built from TRBV29-1 and TRBJ2-7; TCRdb's D call of TRBD1 is untestable without DNA. This CDR3 has 13 residues. The germline gives CDR1 SQVTM, CDR2 ANQGSEA. This CDR3 is CSATGQNKYEQYF.

The chain employs TRBV5-1 and TRBJ2-5; the TCRdb call, TRBD2, lacks DNA for checking. The CDR3 is made up of 14 amino acids. Per germline, CDR1 SGHRS and CDR2 YFSETQ. CDR3 sequence reads: CASSDPTSQETQYF. The whole variable domain, remainder taken from reference TRBV5-1 and TRBJ2-5, is KAGVTQTPRYLIKTRGQQVTLSCSPISGHRSVSWYQQTPGQGLQFLFEYFSETQRNKGNFPGRFSGRQFSNSRSEMNVSTLELGDSALYLCASSDPTSQETQYFGPGTRLLVL.